The 13 T cell receptor beta chains given below trace back to one sample, sequenced in a study of Graves' ophthalmopathy and Graves' hyperthyroidism. RNA served as the template for amplifying TCR beta CDR3 regions. RT-PCR in the first round used HTBI primers; a second-round multiplex PCR followed. TCRdb redid the calling of the multiplex PCR reads with MiXCR, one entry per CDR3 protein. The table lists about 1.2 million distinct CDR3 sequences, about 36% of them singletons. The sample taken for sequencing was peripheral blood or thyroid tissue (not recorded which). The receptor set was obtained from an adult man with Graves' hyperthyroidism.

A remark on this clonotype: A junction boundary mismatches the germline segment, possibly from a read error. The chain joins TRBV5-1 to TRBJ2-7; the match to TRBD1 covers 8 bases. Germline V gene data show CDR1 as SGHRS and CDR2 as YFSETQ. There are 14 residues in the CDR3. CDR3 protein: CASSDPQGAYDQYF. The CDR3 DNA is TGCGCCAGCAGCGATCCTCAGGGGGCCTACGATCAGTACTTC.

About this clonotype itself: The CDR3 does not end in the conserved phenylalanine or tryptophan, so this is likely a read error. The chain recombines TRBV10-3 with TRBJ2-2, with 11 bases lining up with TRBD2. This CDR3 is 14 amino acids long. Germline V lookup: CDR1 ENHRY, CDR2 SYGVKD. The CDR3 DNA reads TGTGCCAGCAGTAGCGGGGGGGCCACCGGGGAGCTGTTTCTT. Translating gives CASSSGGATGELFL.

The table lists this clonotype with many counts. Sequence at one end of the junction differs from germline and may be a read error. The chain combines TRBV5-1 with TRBJ1-2, with D possibly matching TRBD1 (6 bases). The CDR3 has 14 residues. Germline V gives CDR1 SGHRS, CDR2 YFSETQ. The CDR3 DNA sequence: TGTGCCAGCAGCGTCGGGACACTCCGCGCGGGCTACACCTTC. Amino acids: CASSVGTLRAGYTF. The full variable domain, rest sourced from reference TRBV5-1 and TRBJ1-2, is KAGVTQTPRYLIKTRGQQVTLSCSPISGHRSVSWYQQTPGQGLQFLFEYFSETQRNKGNFPGRFSGRQFSNSRSEMNVSTLELGDSALYLCASSVGTLRAGYTFGSGTRLTVV.

This clonotype turned up a few times. The CDR3 bases are TGTGCCAGCACTTCCACAGGCCGTTGGCAGCCCCAGCATTTT. Translated: CASTSTGRWQPQHF. The chain recombines TRBV6-1 with TRBJ1-5; D is perhaps TRBD1 (5 bases). CDR1 is MNHNS and CDR2 is SASEGT in the germline V gene. V was cut by 7 bases and J by 7 bases, with 17 bases left in between. CDR3 length: 14 residues.

This clonotype was seen only a few times. The chain recombines TRBV5-1 with TRBJ2-2; TRBD1 is a possible D gene (5 bases). Trimming stripped 6 bases from V and 0 bases from J, with 12 bases between. Germline V gene data show CDR1 as SGHRS and CDR2 as YFSETQ. The CDR3 length is 15 residues. This chain's CDR3 is CASTKTGTNTGELFF. The CDR3 bases are TGCGCCAGCACAAAAACAGGAACGAACACCGGGGAGCTGTTTTTT.

This sequence joins TRBV20-1 and TRBJ2-5; D is possibly TRBD1 (6 bases). Trimming removed 0 bases from V and 5 bases from J, with 13 bases in between. Germline CDR1 and CDR2: DFQATT and SNEGSKA (reference sequence). The CDR3 runs to 14 residues. CDR3 bases: TGCAGTGCTAGAGATAACAGGGAGACTGAGACCCAGTACTTC. It encodes CSARDNRETETQYF.

Comment on this clonotype: A much more abundant neighbour one base away suggests this may be a read error. The rearrangement uses TRBV20-1 and TRBJ1-5; possibly TRBD1 for D (6 bases). Germline CDR1 and CDR2: DFQATT and SNEGSKA (reference sequence). The CDR3 runs 15 residues. Trimming removed 4 bases from V and 4 bases from J, with 17 bases in between. The CDR3 spells CSAINDGGLNQPQHF. DNA of the CDR3: TGCAGTGCTATAAACGACGGGGGGCTTAATCAGCCCCAGCATTTT.

This clonotype was detected many times. J is TRBJ2-7 and V is TRBV19, with 9 bases aligning to TRBD2. The CDR3 is 14 residues long. V shed 7 bases, J shed 0 bases, and the junction held 4 bases outside the gene matches. Germline values: CDR1 LNHDA, CDR2 SQIVND (reference sequence). CDR3 sequence reads: CASNSGSSSYEQYF. Here the CDR3 DNA reads TGTGCCAGTAATAGCGGGAGTAGCTCCTACGAGCAGTACTTC.

The V gene is TRBV7-2, the J gene TRBJ1-5; 10 nucleotides align to TRBD1. The germline V gene encodes CDR1 SGHTA and CDR2 FQGNSA. The CDR3 is made up of 20 amino acids. J lost 9 bases, V lost 6 bases, and 26 bases had no gene match. The CDR3 spells CASREGAPGTGQGPGWPQHF. CDR3 DNA: TGTGCCAGCAGAGAAGGGGCACCCGGCACGGGACAGGGGCCTGGATGGCCCCAGCATTTT. The whole variable domain, remainder taken from reference TRBV7-2 and TRBJ1-5, is GAGVSQSPSNKVTEKGKDVELRCDPISGHTALYWYRQSLGQGLEFLIYFQGNSAPDKSGLPSDRFSAERTGGSVSTLTIQRTQQEDSAVYLCASREGAPGTGQGPGWPQHFGDGTRLSIL.

This clonotype was detected a few times. The V call is TRBV5-1, the J call TRBJ1-2; perhaps TRBD1 as D (6 bases). Germline loops: CDR1 SGHRS, CDR2 YFSETQ. This CDR3 spans 13 amino acids. V was clipped by 6 bases and J by 0 bases, with 9 bases between them. The CDR3, as DNA: TGCGCCAGCAAAGGGGGGACTAACTATGGCTACACCTTC. It is translated as CASKGGTNYGYTF.

The sample holds many counts of this clonotype. The rearrangement joins TRBV2 to TRBJ1-5, with 8 bases matching TRBD1. Germline trimming cut 6 bases from V and 0 bases from J; bases unmatched to any gene: 4. The CDR3 sequence is 15 residues long. Germline CDR1 reads SNHLY; CDR2 reads FYNNEI. In DNA, the CDR3 is TGTGCCAGCAGAGGACAGGGACTTAGCAATCAGCCCCAGCATTTT. Translated: CASRGQGLSNQPQHF.

This sequence joins TRBV6-5 and TRBJ1-2, with D possibly TRBD1 on 5 matching bases. The CDR3 loop spans 15 amino acids. V was clipped by 6 bases and J by 4 bases, with 18 bases between them. In germline, CDR1 is MNHEY, CDR2 SVGAGI. CDR3 region: CASSPAYTGTYGYTF. In nucleotides, the CDR3 is TGTGCCAGCAGCCCAGCGTACACCGGGACCTATGGCTACACCTTC.

This clonotype was counted ten times or more. V gene TRBV7-8 combines with J gene TRBJ2-6; no clear D. The germline CDR1 and CDR2 sequences are SGHVS and FQNEAQ. Deletions cut 3 bases from V and 4 bases from J, with 7 bases between. This CDR3 is 14 amino acids long. CDR3 amino acids: CASSLIAGANVLTF. The DNA of the CDR3 is TGTGCCAGCAGCTTGATTGCGGGGGCCAACGTCCTGACTTTC.